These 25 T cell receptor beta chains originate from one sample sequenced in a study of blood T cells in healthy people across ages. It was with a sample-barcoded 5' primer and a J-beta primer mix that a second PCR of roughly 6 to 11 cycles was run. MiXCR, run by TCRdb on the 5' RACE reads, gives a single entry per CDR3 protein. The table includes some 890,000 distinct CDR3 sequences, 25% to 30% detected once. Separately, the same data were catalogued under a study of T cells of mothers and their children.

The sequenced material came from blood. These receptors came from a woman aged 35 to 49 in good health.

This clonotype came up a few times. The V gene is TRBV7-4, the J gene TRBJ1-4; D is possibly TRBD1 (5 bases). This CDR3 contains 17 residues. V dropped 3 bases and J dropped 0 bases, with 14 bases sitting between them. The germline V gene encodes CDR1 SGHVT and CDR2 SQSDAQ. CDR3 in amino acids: CASSFTGTISTNEKLFF. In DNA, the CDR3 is TGTGCCAGCAGCTTCACTGGGACCATCTCAACTAATGAAAAACTGTTTTTT.

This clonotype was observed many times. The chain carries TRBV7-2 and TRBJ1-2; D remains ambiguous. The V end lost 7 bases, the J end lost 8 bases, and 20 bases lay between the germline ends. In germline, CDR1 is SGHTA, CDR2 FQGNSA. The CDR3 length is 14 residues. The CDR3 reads CASTPRGRSEGYTF. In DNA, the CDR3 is TGTGCCAGCACCCCCCGTGGAAGATCGGAAGGCTACACCTTC.

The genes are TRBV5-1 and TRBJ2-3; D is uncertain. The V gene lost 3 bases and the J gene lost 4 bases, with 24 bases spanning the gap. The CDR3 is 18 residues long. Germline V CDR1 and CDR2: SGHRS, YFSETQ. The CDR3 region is CASSSTTRASHPPDTQYF. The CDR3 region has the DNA TGCGCCAGCAGCTCCACTACCCGGGCGAGTCACCCGCCAGATACGCAGTATTTT.

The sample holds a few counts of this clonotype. The CDR3: CASSQEGLAGYTQYF. In nucleotides, the CDR3 is TGTGCCAGCAGCCAAGAGGGACTAGCGGGGTATACGCAGTATTTT. The V call is TRBV4-2, the J call TRBJ2-3, with 13 bases that match TRBD2. Looked up from germline, CDR1 is LGHNA and CDR2 is YNFKEQ. The CDR3 runs to 15 residues. J gave up 7 bases and V 0 bases, and 1 base lay outside the gene matches.

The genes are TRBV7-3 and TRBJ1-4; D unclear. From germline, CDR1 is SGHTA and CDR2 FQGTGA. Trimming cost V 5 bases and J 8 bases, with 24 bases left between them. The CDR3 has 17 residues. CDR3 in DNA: TGTGCCAGCAGCCCCCCCCCCCGATGGGGAATGGGCGAAAAACTGTTTTTT. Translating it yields CASSPPPRWGMGEKLFF.

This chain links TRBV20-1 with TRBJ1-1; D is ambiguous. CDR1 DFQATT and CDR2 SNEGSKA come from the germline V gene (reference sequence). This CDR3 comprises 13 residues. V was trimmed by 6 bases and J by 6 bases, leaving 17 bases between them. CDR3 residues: CSAQLGSVAEAFF. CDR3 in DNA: TGCAGTGCACAACTCGGAAGTGTCGCTGAAGCTTTCTTT.

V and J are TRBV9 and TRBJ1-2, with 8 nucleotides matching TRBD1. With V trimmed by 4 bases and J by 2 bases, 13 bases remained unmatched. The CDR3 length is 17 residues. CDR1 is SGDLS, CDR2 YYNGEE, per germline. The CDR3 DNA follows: TGTGCCAGCAGCTCGGGGGGGGGACAGGCCGCCAACTATGGCTACACCTTC. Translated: CASSSGGGQAANYGYTF.

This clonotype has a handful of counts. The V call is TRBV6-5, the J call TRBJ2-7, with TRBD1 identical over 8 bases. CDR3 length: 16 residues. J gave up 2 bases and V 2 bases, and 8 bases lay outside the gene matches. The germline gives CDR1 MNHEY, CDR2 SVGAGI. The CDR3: CASSYDTPTGAYEQYF. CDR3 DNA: TGTGCCAGCAGTTACGATACTCCGACAGGGGCCTACGAGCAGTACTTC.

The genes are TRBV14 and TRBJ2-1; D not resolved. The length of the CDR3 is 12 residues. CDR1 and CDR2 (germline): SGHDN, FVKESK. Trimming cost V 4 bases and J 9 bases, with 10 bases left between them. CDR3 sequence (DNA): TGTGCCAGCAGCCCCACTACTCTTGAGCAGTTCTTC. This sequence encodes CASSPTTLEQFF.

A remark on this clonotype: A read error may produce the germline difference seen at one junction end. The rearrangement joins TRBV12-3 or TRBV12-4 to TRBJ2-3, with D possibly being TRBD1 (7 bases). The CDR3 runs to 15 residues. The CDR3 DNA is TGTGCCAGCAGCCTCTCGGAGGGCGGGACAGATGCGCAGTATTTT. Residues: CASSLSEGGTDAQYF.

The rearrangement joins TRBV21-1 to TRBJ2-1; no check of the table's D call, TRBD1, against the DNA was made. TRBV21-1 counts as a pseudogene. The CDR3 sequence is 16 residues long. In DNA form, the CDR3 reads TGTGCCAGCAGCAAAGATCGGGACAGGTACCTCAATGAGCAGTTCTTC. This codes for CASSKDRDRYLNEQFF.

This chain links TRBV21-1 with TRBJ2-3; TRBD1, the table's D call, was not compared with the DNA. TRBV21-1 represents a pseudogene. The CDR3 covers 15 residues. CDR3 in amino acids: CASSKAVGRGYTQYF. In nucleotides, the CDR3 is TGTGCCAGCAGCAAAGCGGTGGGGCGGGGGTATACGCAGTATTTT.

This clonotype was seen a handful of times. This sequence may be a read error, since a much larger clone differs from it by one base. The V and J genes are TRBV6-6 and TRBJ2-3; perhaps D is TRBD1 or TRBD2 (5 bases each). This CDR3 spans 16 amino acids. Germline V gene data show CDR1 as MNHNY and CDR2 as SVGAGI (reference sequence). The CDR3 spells CASSPTNRLKTGTQYF. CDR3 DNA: TGTGCCAGCAGCCCTACTAATCGACTAAAAACAGGTACGCAGTATTTT.

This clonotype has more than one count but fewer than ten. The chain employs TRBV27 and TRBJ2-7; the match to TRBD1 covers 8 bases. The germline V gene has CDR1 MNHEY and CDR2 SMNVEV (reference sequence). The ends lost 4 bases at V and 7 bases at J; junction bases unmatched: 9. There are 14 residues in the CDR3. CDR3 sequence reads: CASSYRGSRMEQYF. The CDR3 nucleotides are TGTGCCAGCAGTTACAGGGGGTCTCGGATGGAGCAGTACTTC.

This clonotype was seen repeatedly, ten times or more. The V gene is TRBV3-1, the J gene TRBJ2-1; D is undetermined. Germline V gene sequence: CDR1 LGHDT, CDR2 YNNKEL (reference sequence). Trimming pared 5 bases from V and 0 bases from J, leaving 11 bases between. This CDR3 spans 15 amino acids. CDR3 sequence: CASSSTRSSYNEQFF. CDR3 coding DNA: TGTGCCAGCAGCTCCACACGGAGCTCCTACAATGAGCAGTTCTTC.

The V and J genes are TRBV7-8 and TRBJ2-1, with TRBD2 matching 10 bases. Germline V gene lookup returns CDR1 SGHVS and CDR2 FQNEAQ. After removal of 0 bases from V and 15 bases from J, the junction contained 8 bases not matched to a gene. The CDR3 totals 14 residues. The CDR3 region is CASSLAGLADPMFF. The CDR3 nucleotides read TGTGCCAGCAGCTTAGCAGGACTAGCGGATCCTATGTTCTTC.

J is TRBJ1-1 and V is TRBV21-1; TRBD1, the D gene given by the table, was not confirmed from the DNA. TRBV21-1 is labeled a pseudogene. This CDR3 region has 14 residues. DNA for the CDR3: TGTGCCAGCAGCAACCCAGGGATGAACACTGAAGCTTTCTTT. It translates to CASSNPGMNTEAFF.

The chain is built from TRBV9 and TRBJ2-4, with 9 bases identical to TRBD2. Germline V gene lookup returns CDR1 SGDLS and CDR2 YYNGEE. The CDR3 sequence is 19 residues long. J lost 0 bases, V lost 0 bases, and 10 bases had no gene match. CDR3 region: CASSVGSSSGVGAKNIQYF. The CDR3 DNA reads TGTGCCAGCAGCGTAGGATCGTCTAGCGGGGTAGGAGCCAAAAACATTCAGTACTTC. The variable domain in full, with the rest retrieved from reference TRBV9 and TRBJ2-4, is DSGVTQTPKHLITATGQRVTLRCSPRSGDLSVYWYQQSLDQGLQFLIQYYNGEERAKGNILERFSAQQFPDLHSELNLSSLELGDSALYFCASSVGSSSGVGAKNIQYFGAGTRLSVL.

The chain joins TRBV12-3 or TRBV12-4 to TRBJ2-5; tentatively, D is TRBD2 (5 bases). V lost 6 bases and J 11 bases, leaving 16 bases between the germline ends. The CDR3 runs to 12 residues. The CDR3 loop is CASRGTRNEQYF. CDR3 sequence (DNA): TGTGCCAGCAGGGGAACTAGGAATGAGCAGTACTTC.

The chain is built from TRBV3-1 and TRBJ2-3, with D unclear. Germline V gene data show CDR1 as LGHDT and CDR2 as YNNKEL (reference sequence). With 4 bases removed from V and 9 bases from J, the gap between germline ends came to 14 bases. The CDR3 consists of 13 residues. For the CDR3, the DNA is TGTGCCAGCAGCCCCCGGGTCCCCAGCACGCAGTATTTT. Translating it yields CASSPRVPSTQYF.

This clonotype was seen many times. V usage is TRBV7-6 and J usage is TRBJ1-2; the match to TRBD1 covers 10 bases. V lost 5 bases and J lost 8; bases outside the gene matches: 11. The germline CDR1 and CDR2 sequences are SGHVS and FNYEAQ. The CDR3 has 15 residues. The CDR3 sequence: CASSTPGQGKDGYTF. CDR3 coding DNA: TGTGCCAGCAGCACTCCGGGACAGGGGAAGGACGGCTACACCTTC.

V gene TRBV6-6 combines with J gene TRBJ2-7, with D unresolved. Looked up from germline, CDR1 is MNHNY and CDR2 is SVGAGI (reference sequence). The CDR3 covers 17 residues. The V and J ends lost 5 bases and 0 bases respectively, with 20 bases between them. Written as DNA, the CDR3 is TGTGCCAGCAGTAGCCGAATGAGCGAAAAAAGCTCCTACGAGCAGTACTTC. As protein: CASSSRMSEKSSYEQYF.

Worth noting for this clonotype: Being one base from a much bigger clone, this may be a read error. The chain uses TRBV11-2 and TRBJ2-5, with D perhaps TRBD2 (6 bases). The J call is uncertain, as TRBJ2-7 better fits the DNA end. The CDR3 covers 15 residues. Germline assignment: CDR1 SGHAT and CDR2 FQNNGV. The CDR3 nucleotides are TGTGCCAGCAGCTCAGAAGGGCTAGCGTTACACGAGCAGTACTTC. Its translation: CASSSEGLALHEQYF.

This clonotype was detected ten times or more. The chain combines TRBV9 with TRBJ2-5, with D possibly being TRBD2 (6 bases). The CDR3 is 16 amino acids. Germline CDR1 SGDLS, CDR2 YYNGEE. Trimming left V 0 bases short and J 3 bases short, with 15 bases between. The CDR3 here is CASSVGPDPGEETQYF. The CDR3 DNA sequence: TGTGCCAGCAGCGTAGGGCCAGACCCGGGGGAAGAGACCCAGTACTTC. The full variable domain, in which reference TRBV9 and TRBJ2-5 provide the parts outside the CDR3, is DSGVTQTPKHLITATGQRVTLRCSPRSGDLSVYWYQQSLDQGLQFLIQYYNGEERAKGNILERFSAQQFPDLHSELNLSSLELGDSALYFCASSVGPDPGEETQYFGPGTRLLVL.

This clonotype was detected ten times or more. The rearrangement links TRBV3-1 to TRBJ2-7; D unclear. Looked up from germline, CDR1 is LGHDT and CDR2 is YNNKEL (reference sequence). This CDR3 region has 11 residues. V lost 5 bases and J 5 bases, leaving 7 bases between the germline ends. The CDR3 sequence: CASSNPHEQYF. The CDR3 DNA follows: TGTGCCAGCAGCAACCCACACGAGCAGTACTTC.